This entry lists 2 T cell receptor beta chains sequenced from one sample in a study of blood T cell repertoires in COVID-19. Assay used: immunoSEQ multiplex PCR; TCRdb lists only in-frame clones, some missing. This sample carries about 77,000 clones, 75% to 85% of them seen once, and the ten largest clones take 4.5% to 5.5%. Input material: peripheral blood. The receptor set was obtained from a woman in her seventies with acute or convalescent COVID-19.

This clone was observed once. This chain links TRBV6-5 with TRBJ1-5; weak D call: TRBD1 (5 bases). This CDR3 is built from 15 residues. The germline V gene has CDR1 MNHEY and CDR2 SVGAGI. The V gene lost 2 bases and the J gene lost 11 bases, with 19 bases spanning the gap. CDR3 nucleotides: TGTGCCAGCAGTTACGGAAGGGGCGCGCTTGAAGCCCAGCATTTT. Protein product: CASSYGRGALEAQHF.

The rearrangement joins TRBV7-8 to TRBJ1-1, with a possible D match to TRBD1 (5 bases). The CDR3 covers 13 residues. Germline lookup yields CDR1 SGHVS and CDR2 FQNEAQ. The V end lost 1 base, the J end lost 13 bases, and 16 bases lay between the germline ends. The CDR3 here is CASSLGLATTGFF. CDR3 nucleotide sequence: TGTGCCAGCAGCTTAGGGCTGGCGACAACAGGTTTCTTT.